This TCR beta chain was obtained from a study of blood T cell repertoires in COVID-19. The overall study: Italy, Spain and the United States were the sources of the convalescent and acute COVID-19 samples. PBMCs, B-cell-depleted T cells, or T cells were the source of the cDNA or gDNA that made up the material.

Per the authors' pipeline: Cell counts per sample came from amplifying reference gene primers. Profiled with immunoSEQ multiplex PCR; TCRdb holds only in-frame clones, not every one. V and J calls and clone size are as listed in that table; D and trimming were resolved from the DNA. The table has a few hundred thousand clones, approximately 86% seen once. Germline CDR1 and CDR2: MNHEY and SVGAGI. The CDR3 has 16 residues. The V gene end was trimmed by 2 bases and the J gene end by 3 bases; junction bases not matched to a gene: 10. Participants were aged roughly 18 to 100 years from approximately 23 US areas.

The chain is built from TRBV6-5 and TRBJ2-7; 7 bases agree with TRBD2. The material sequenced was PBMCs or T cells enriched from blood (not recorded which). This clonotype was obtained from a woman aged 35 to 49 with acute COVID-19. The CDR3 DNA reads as TGTGCCAGCAGTTACGAGTCGGCTAGCGGCATCTACGAGCAGTACTTC. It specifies CASSYESASGIYEQYF.